This T cell receptor (beta chain) derives from a study of response to subunit inactivated influenza vaccine. Study observations and caveats: Seasonal influenza vaccination, on each occasion, was suggested by the authors to recruit few new T cells.

The V and J ends lost 3 bases and 2 bases, in that order; junction bases with no gene match: 6. The CDR3 totals 15 residues. CDR1 and CDR2 from the germline V gene are MNHEY and SMNVEV (reference sequence). TCRdb ran MiXCR on the RT-PCR reads and lists one entry per CDR3 protein. The table shows roughly 700,000 distinct CDR3 sequences, with roughly 14% occurring only once. This clonotype has ten or more counts. Its cognate antigen is unknown. The chain recombines TRBV27 with TRBJ2-7; 8 bases align to TRBD2. The TCR was taken from a man aged 45-60 years who received an inactivated influenza vaccine. Source: PBMCs from blood, taken approximately 15 days before vaccination. Here the CDR3 reads CASSFSAGGAYEQYF. CDR3 sequence (DNA): TGTGCCAGCAGTTTTTCTGCGGGAGGCGCCTACGAGCAGTACTTC.